This T cell receptor beta chain appears in the sequencing data of a study of vaccination and CD4 T cells after COVID-19. Study-wide background: Post-COVID draws followed diagnosis by a median roughly 93 days (range 35 to 161).

As for treatment: approximately nine-day PBMC culture with coronavirus spike peptide pools or control peptides (ViraFEST assay). Comment on this clonotype: The target antigen is unknown.

With the Oncomine TCR Beta short-read assay, DNA from cultured CD4+ T cells was sequenced. TCRdb used MiXCR to reprocess the PCR reads, holding one entry per CDR3 protein. The sample shows about 16,000 distinct CDR3 sequences, roughly 66% of them seen only once. Germline CDR1 and CDR2: SGHNT and YENEEA. This CDR3 comprises 17 residues. V was shortened by 2 bases and J by 0 bases, with 16 bases between the two germline ends. Sequencing input: CD4+ T cells from blood, cultured in vitro. The chain employs TRBV11-3 and TRBJ1-2; a possible D gene is TRBD1 (5 bases). The receptor comes from a human donor who had recovered from COVID-19. The CDR3 bases are TGTGCCAGCAGCTTAAGAGGAGGGGCCAGAGCTAACTATGGCTACACCTTC. Residues: CASSLRGGARANYGYTF.